A single sample is the source of the 11 T cell receptor beta chains below, sequenced in a study of CD8+CD57+ T cells in acquired aplastic anemia. For sequencing, patients were chosen who had shown expansion of CD8+CD57+ cells by flow cytometry. Investigators profiled TCR beta VDJ and CDR3 from genomic DNA template. TCRdb re-analysed the reads in MiXCR, keeping a single row per CDR3 protein. This sample has about 160,000 distinct CDR3 sequences, with roughly 48% found just once. Sequences were obtained from sorted CD4+, CD8+, or CD8+CD57+ T cells (not recorded which) from PBMCs. The receptors come from a human donor with aplastic anemia.

Points on this clonotype: Just one base apart from a much larger clone, this may be a read error. The CDR3 bases are TGCGCCAGCAGCCAAGATTTTCTCAGGGCAGAGACCCAGTACTTC. It encodes CASSQDFLRAETQYF. The J gene is TRBJ2-5, the V gene TRBV4-3; tentatively, D is TRBD1 (5 bases). Germline V gene data show CDR1 as LGHNA and CDR2 as YSLEER. The CDR3 length is 15 residues. Between the trimmed V and J ends, which lost 0 bases and 4 bases, there was a span of 12 bases.

The chain links TRBV19 to TRBJ2-7; no clear D. The ends were cut back, 3 bases at V and 0 bases at J, with 9 bases in the middle. The CDR3 covers 14 residues. The V gene's germline CDR1 is LNHDA and CDR2 SQIVND (reference sequence). The CDR3 loop is CASSMGLSSYEQYF. CDR3 DNA: TGTGCCAGTAGTATGGGCCTGAGCTCCTACGAGCAGTACTTC.

This rearrangement joins TRBV5-1 to TRBJ2-7; 7 bases line up with TRBD1. Germline-derived CDR1 and CDR2 are SGHRS and YFSETQ. V shed 4 bases and J 2 bases; nucleotides not matched to a gene: 3. The CDR3 loop spans 13 amino acids. The CDR3 bases are TGCGCCAGCAGCCGGACAGGCCCCTACGAGCAGTACTTC. Protein sequence: CASSRTGPYEQYF.

The rearrangement uses TRBV2 and TRBJ2-7; 7 bases fit TRBD1. The CDR3 totals 15 residues. Germline V gene lookup returns CDR1 SNHLY and CDR2 FYNNEI. Trimming removed 6 bases from V and 2 bases from J; junction bases left unmatched: 10. The CDR3 sequence: CASSASPGQTYEQYF. CDR3 in DNA: TGTGCCAGCAGCGCGAGTCCGGGACAGACCTACGAGCAGTACTTC.

This clonotype was counted ten times or more. V and J are TRBV7-9 and TRBJ2-6, with 9 positions matching TRBD1. J gave up 2 bases and V 5 bases, and 4 bases lay outside the gene matches. CDR1 and CDR2 from the germline V gene are SEHNR and FQNEAQ (reference sequence). The CDR3 loop spans 16 amino acids. For the CDR3, the DNA is TGTGCCAGCAGCCCGAGGACAGGGGCTGGGGCCAACGTCCTGACTTTC. The encoded protein is CASSPRTGAGANVLTF.

This clonotype was counted many times. The V and J genes are TRBV4-3 and TRBJ2-7; D unresolved. Germline V gene sequence: CDR1 LGHNA, CDR2 YSLEER. The CDR3 consists of 13 residues. The V end lost 4 bases, the J end lost 2 bases, and 9 bases lay between the germline ends. In DNA form, the CDR3 reads TGCGCCAGCAGCCGGACGTTGACCTACGAGCAGTACTTC. Its protein is CASSRTLTYEQYF.

Regarding this clonotype: A much bigger clone sits one base away, suggesting this may be a read error. CDR3 DNA sequence: TGTGCCAGCAGCTTGACTAGCGTAGACCAAGAGACCCAGTACTTC. This sequence encodes CASSLTSVDQETQYF. The chain recombines TRBV5-4 with TRBJ2-5; 7 bases agree with TRBD2. The CDR3 runs to 15 residues. Germline CDR1 SGHNT, CDR2 YYREEE (reference sequence). Losses at the gene ends were 1 base for V and 0 bases for J; bases not matched to a gene: 3.

This clonotype showed up many times. The genes are TRBV6-5 and TRBJ2-2, with D unresolved. The V end lost 6 bases, the J end lost 5 bases, and 16 bases lay between the germline ends. Per germline, CDR1 MNHEY and CDR2 SVGAGI. This CDR3 has 15 amino acids. The CDR3 sequence is CASRYLSKTTGELFF. CDR3 sequence (DNA): TGTGCCAGCAGATACCTCAGTAAGACAACCGGGGAGCTGTTTTTT.

This clonotype turned up a few times. The CDR3 DNA reads TGCAGCGTTGATTTAAGGGAGGCAGATACGCAGTATTTT. This codes for CSVDLREADTQYF. The chain is built from TRBV29-1 and TRBJ2-3; possible D gene TRBD2, 6 bases. The germline gives CDR1 SQVTM, CDR2 ANQGSEA. Trimming stripped 3 bases from V and 4 bases from J, with 11 bases between. The CDR3 is made up of 13 amino acids.

This clonotype was observed once. In this CDR3 the conserved last residue, phenylalanine or tryptophan, is missing, so a read error is likely. CDR3 in DNA: TGTGCCAGCAGCTCAAGGACAGGGCCCGGAAACACCATATATCTT. This sequence encodes CASSSRTGPGNTIYL. The chain uses TRBV5-4 and TRBJ1-3, with 8 nucleotides matching TRBD1. The germline V gene encodes CDR1 SGHNT and CDR2 YYREEE (reference sequence). V lost 3 bases and J lost 4; bases outside the gene matches: 6. The CDR3 contains 15 residues.

This chain joins TRBV19 and TRBJ2-7; 8 bases align to TRBD1. CDR1 and CDR2 from the germline V gene are LNHDA and SQIVND (reference sequence). Trimming cost V 10 bases and J 3 bases; bases outside gene matches: 8. CDR3 length equals 13 residues. The CDR3, as DNA: TGTGCCATGGGGCCAGGGGGCATCTACGAGCAGTACTTC. Protein product: CAMGPGGIYEQYF.